A selection of T cell receptor beta chains follows, all from one sample in a study of OX40 agonist ivuxolimab in advanced cancers. The method was immunoSEQ multiplex PCR; TCRdb's version includes in-frame clones alone and lacks a portion of them. The data contain about 54,000 clones, just under 85% of them seen just once; the ten biggest clones take up 1.2%. The sample was CD4+ or CD8+ T cells sorted from blood, taken in a trial of the OX40 agonist ivuxolimab. The receptors stem from an adult with an advanced solid tumor such as melanoma, head and neck, liver or kidney cancer. Each CDR3 is given with its conserved first and last residue. A D gene is named only where the DNA matches it firmly. Clone sizes are given selectively: once, few, many, or a class where the clone is expanded.

j_call clone_size v_call d_call cdr3_aa cdr3_nt
TRBJ1-2 NA TRBV7-2 NA CASTQGQIYRNYGYTF TGTGCCAGCACCCAGGGGCAGATCTACCGAAACTATGGCTACACCTTC
TRBJ2-5 NA TRBV4-1 NA CASSQDGAGHQETQYF TGCGCCAGCAGCCAAGATGGGGCGGGCCACCAAGAGACCCAGTACTTC
TRBJ1-1 NA TRBV7-9 TRBD1 CASSLTGVGTEAFF TGTGCCAGCAGCTTAACAGGGGTCGGCACTGAAGCTTTCTTT
TRBJ2-2 NA TRBV5-6 NA CASILQTAANTGELFF TGTGCCAGCATCCTTCAGACAGCCGCGAACACCGGGGAGCTGTTTTTT
TRBJ2-4 NA TRBV19 TRBD2 CASSIDLAGGGKNIQYF TGTGCCAGTAGTATAGATCTAGCGGGAGGAGGGAAAAACATTCAGTACTTC
TRBJ1-1 few TRBV9 NA CASSAQFMNTEAFF TGTGCCAGCAGCGCACAGTTTATGAACACTGAAGCTTTCTTT
TRBJ1-2 NA TRBV6-4 NA CASSDRRGHGYTF TGTGCCAGCAGTGATCGTCGGGGACATGGCTACACCTTC
TRBJ2-3 NA TRBV5-4 NA CASSSIGGAGPLDTQYF TGTGCCAGCAGCTCTATCGGAGGGGCGGGGCCTCTCGATACGCAGTATTTT
TRBJ2-2 NA TRBV5-6 NA CASSFGQGINTGELFF TGTGCCAGCAGCTTTGGCCAGGGGATTAACACCGGGGAGCTGTTTTTT
TRBJ1-1 once TRBV9 NA CASSVSFTFHTEAFF TGTGCCAGCAGCGTTTCCTTTACATTTCACACTGAAGCTTTCTTT
TRBJ2-5 NA TRBV10-1 NA CASSDRETQYF TGCGCCAGCAGTGATCGAGAGACCCAGTACTTC
TRBJ1-2 NA TRBV28 TRBD1 CASSVPAGTGSNYGYTF TGTGCCAGCAGTGTACCAGCCGGGACAGGGTCTAACTATGGCTACACCTTC
TRBJ1-1 NA TRBV5-5 NA CASSWSVWGDTEAFF TGTGCCAGCAGCTGGTCTGTATGGGGGGACACTGAAGCTTTCTTT
TRBJ1-3 NA TRBV7-9 TRBD1 CASSDVRTGNTIYF TGTGCCAGCAGCGACGTTCGGACAGGGAACACCATATATTTT
TRBJ2-7 NA TRBV6-5 NA CASSWTAYEQYF TGTGCCAGCAGTTGGACGGCCTACGAGCAGTACTTC
TRBJ2-4 NA TRBV5-4 TRBD1 CASSRDREEAKNIQYF TGTGCCAGCAGCCGAGACAGGGAAGAGGCCAAAAACATTCAGTACTTC
TRBJ2-3 NA TRBV11-3 NA CASSSGVADTQYF TGTGCCAGCAGCTCCGGGGTAGCGGATACGCAGTATTTT
TRBJ1-4 NA TRBV5-4 TRBD1 CASSKKTGQGHEKLFF TGTGCCAGCAGCAAAAAAACGGGACAGGGTCATGAAAAACTGTTTTTT
TRBJ1-4 NA TRBV5-1 NA CASSFDRNEKLFF TGCGCCAGCAGCTTCGACCGGAATGAAAAACTGTTTTTT
TRBJ2-5 NA TRBV5-1 NA CASSLTGSGSGYQETQYF TGCGCCAGCAGCTTGACAGGGAGCGGCTCAGGGTACCAAGAGACCCAGTACTTC
TRBJ2-3 NA TRBV28 TRBD1 CASSPGTGALSPMTYF TGTGCCAGCAGTCCCGGGACAGGGGCTCTCTCCCCTATGACGTATTTT
TRBJ2-3 NA TRBV9 NA CASSAGQVADTQYF TGTGCCAGCAGCGCAGGACAAGTGGCAGATACGCAGTATTTT
TRBJ1-4 once TRBV5-4 NA CASSLQGSEKLFF TGTGCCAGCAGCTTGCAGGGTAGTGAAAAACTGTTTTTT
TRBJ2-1 NA TRBV9 TRBD2 CASSVGPGGPSEQFF TGTGCCAGCAGCGTAGGGCCGGGAGGGCCGAGTGAGCAGTTCTTC
TRBJ2-1 NA TRBV14 NA CASSQDLRSSRNEQFF TGTGCCAGCAGCCAAGATCTACGGTCAAGTCGGAATGAGCAGTTCTTC
TRBJ2-5 NA TRBV5-4 TRBD2 CASSLAGLAVQETQYF TGTGCCAGCAGCTTGGCCGGACTAGCGGTTCAAGAGACCCAGTACTTC
TRBJ2-5 NA TRBV28 TRBD2 CASSGPRGGRETQYF TGTGCCAGCAGTGGGCCGAGGGGAGGGCGAGAGACCCAGTACTTC
TRBJ2-5 NA TRBV5-1 NA CASRVGALETQYF TGCGCCAGCAGAGTGGGGGCGTTGGAGACCCAGTACTTC
TRBJ2-3 NA TRBV6-6 TRBD2 CASSLSGSADTQYF TGTGCCAGCAGTCTTAGCGGGAGTGCAGATACGCAGTATTTT
TRBJ1-4 NA TRBV5-1 NA CASRLTGEKLFF TGCGCCAGCAGGCTCACGGGCGAAAAACTGTTTTTT
TRBJ2-1 NA TRBV5-1 NA CASSETPARSRNNEQFF TGCGCCAGCAGCGAAACCCCTGCGAGGTCCCGTAACAATGAGCAGTTCTTC
TRBJ1-6 once TRBV28 NA CASSSHSYNSPLHF TGTGCCAGCAGTTCCCACTCCTATAATTCACCCCTCCACTTT
TRBJ1-5 NA TRBV6-6 TRBD1 CASSYNRGNQPQHF TGTGCCAGCAGTTACAACAGGGGGAATCAGCCCCAGCATTTT
TRBJ2-7 NA TRBV5-1 TRBD2 CASSSRTSGRGVRGEEQYF TGCGCCAGCAGCTCCCGGACTAGCGGGAGAGGAGTACGAGGGGAGGAGCAGTACTTC
TRBJ2-2 NA TRBV10-2 NA CASSAVNTGELFF TGCGCCAGCAGTGCCGTAAACACCGGGGAGCTGTTTTTT
TRBJ2-2 NA TRBV6-1 TRBD1 CASTYTGDTGELFF TGTGCCAGCACCTACACAGGGGACACCGGGGAGCTGTTTTTT
TRBJ1-1 NA TRBV6-6 TRBD1 CASRSGTERRYTEAFF TGTGCCAGCAGATCCGGGACAGAGCGCCGTTACACTGAAGCTTTCTTT
TRBJ1-1 NA TRBV28 NA CASSRHGGGNTEAFF TGTGCCAGCAGCCGCCATGGGGGGGGGAACACTGAAGCTTTCTTT
TRBJ1-5 NA TRBV19 NA CASRAGGGLNQPQHF TGTGCCAGTAGGGCCGGGGGGGGCTTAAATCAGCCCCAGCATTTT
TRBJ1-2 NA TRBV5-5 TRBD1 CASRGDRGPNVDGYTF TGTGCCAGCAGGGGAGACAGGGGGCCTAATGTAGATGGCTACACCTTC
TRBJ2-2 NA TRBV11-2 NA CASSLGRGAGTGELFF TGTGCCAGCAGCTTAGGTCGGGGGGCCGGCACCGGGGAGCTGTTTTTT
TRBJ2-3 NA TRBV2 NA CATHRGGSTDTQYF TGTGCCACCCACAGAGGCGGGAGCACAGATACGCAGTATTTT
TRBJ2-2 NA TRBV28 NA CASSLWRENTGELFF TGTGCCAGCAGTTTATGGCGGGAAAACACCGGGGAGCTGTTTTTT
TRBJ2-1 NA TRBV9 TRBD2 CASSVGASGNMNEQFF TGTGCCAGCAGCGTAGGCGCTAGCGGAAATATGAATGAGCAGTTCTTC
TRBJ1-4 NA TRBV28 NA CASRQANEKLFF TGTGCCAGCAGGCAGGCTAATGAAAAACTGTTTTTT
TRBJ2-5 NA TRBV19 TRBD1 CASSIASGGAETQYF TGTGCCAGTAGTATAGCGTCAGGGGGCGCCGAGACCCAGTACTTC
TRBJ1-4 once TRBV5-1 TRBD1 CASSLDSGGNEKLFF TGCGCCAGCAGCTTGGATTCAGGGGGCAATGAAAAACTGTTTTTT
TRBJ2-5 NA TRBV5-4 NA CASSSLASERKETQYF TGTGCCAGCAGCTCGTTGGCTAGCGAGAGGAAAGAGACCCAGTACTTC